The TCR beta chain described here comes from a study of memory B cells and T cells in multiple sclerosis. Points from the study as a whole: Normalization was needed because clone-set size differences affected shared clonotype counts.

Notes on this clone: No antigen is known for it.

Stimulus-free culture yielded autoproliferating CFSE-dim and non-proliferating CFSE-high T cells, each sequenced separately. Pooled replicate wells came from around 50 million CFSE-labeled PBMCs cultured around seven days without stimulus. The PBMCs received 0.4 to 0.65 uM CFSE and serum-free culture with no added stimuli. The data were produced by immunoSEQ multiplex PCR, yet TCRdb's version contains in-frame clones alone and is incomplete. The repertoire holds under 50,000 clones, roughly four fifths seen once, with 0.85% to 1.2% in the top ten. The CDR3 contains 15 residues. V lost 6 bases and J lost 1, with 13 bases in between. The germline V gene has CDR1 MNHNY and CDR2 SVGAGI (reference sequence).

This receptor was taken from a human donor with multiple sclerosis. Sequencing input: PBMCs from blood kept in culture. The gene calls are TRBV6-6 and TRBJ1-5; D is undetermined. The DNA for the CDR3 is TGTGCCAGCAGCCGGAGTGGAGGAAGCAATCAGCCCCAGCATTTT. Translation gives CASSRSGGSNQPQHF.